Below are 18 T cell receptor beta chains sequenced from a single sample in a study of blood T cell repertoires in COVID-19. TCRdb's copy holds only in-frame clones and misses some; the assay was immunoSEQ multiplex PCR. The repertoire holds about 110,000 clones, around 83% seen once, with approximately 15% in the top ten. Sequenced sample: peripheral blood. Receptors were obtained from a woman at least 80 years old with acute or convalescent COVID-19.

This clone was seen more than once but under ten times. The chain links TRBV19 to TRBJ1-5, with D hard to call. Between the trimmed V and J ends, which lost 6 bases and 1 base, there was a span of 10 bases. The CDR3 has 14 residues. CDR1 LNHDA and CDR2 SQIVND come from the germline V gene (reference sequence). The CDR3 sequence: CASSRSESNQPQHF. DNA of the CDR3: TGTGCCAGTAGCCGGTCGGAGAGCAATCAGCCCCAGCATTTT.

The chain carries TRBV5-6 and TRBJ1-5; D gene uncertain. Germline CDR1 reads SGHDT; CDR2 reads YYEEEE. The CDR3 is made up of 13 amino acids. V was shortened by 0 bases and J by 3 bases, with 4 bases between the two germline ends. The DNA for the CDR3 is TGTGCCAGCAGCTTGGGTAACAATCAGCCCCAGCATTTT. Protein sequence: CASSLGNNQPQHF.

This chain connects TRBV5-5 to TRBJ1-5; D not certain. V lost 2 bases and J 8 bases, leaving 11 bases between the germline ends. The CDR3 consists of 13 residues. The germline CDR1 and CDR2 sequences are SGHKS and YYEKEE (reference sequence). The CDR3 is CASSLNFAEPQHF. The CDR3, as DNA: TGTGCCAGCAGCTTAAATTTTGCGGAGCCCCAGCATTTT.

This chain uses TRBV9 with TRBJ1-3; D remains ambiguous. The CDR3 runs to 14 residues. Looked up from germline, CDR1 is SGDLS and CDR2 is YYNGEE. Trimming shortened V by 5 bases and J by 0 bases, and 9 bases separated the two germline ends. The CDR3: CASRQSFSGNTIYF. CDR3 nucleotide sequence: TGTGCCAGCAGGCAGTCTTTCTCTGGAAACACCATATATTTT.

The genes are TRBV13 and TRBJ2-1; 7 bases match TRBD2. Germline CDR1 reads PRHDT; CDR2 reads FYEKMQ (reference sequence). The CDR3 sequence is 16 residues long. The V and J ends lost 5 bases and 4 bases, in that order; junction bases with no gene match: 11. CDR3 bases: TGTGCCAGCAGCCTAAGGGCTAGCGGTAAATACAATGAGCAGTTCTTC. It encodes CASSLRASGKYNEQFF.

The chain links TRBV14 to TRBJ2-7, with D possibly matching TRBD1 (5 bases). This CDR3 has 16 residues. V was pared by 2 bases and J by 0 bases, with 14 bases between. CDR1 and CDR2 from the germline V gene are SGHDN and FVKESK. CDR3: CASSQRTGRASYEQYF. The CDR3 DNA is TGTGCCAGCAGCCAACGTACGGGCAGGGCCTCCTACGAGCAGTACTTC.

This clone was seen only a few times. The CDR3 is CASSSGGAGEQYV. The CDR3 DNA is TGTGCCAGCAGCTCCGGCGGGGCGGGGGAGCAGTACGTC. The chain carries TRBV7-2 and TRBJ2-7; TRBD2 might be the D (6 bases). V lost 4 bases, J lost 7 bases, and 14 bases lay in between. The CDR3 covers 13 residues. From germline, CDR1 is SGHTA and CDR2 FQGNSA.

This clone was detected only once. J is TRBJ1-1 and V is TRBV6-5, with a possible D match to TRBD1 (5 bases). With 6 bases removed from V and 1 base from J, the gap between germline ends came to 9 bases. Germline V gene sequence: CDR1 MNHEY, CDR2 SVGAGI. The CDR3 is 13 amino acids. CDR3 coding DNA: TGTGCCAGCAGCTCTGGACAGAACACTGAAGCTTTCTTT. It codes for CASSSGQNTEAFF.

The rearrangement joins TRBV10-3 to TRBJ2-3, with 9 bases aligning to TRBD2. Germline assignment: CDR1 ENHRY and CDR2 SYGVKD. This CDR3 comprises 16 residues. The trim removed 3 bases at V and 3 bases at J, leaving 7 bases unmatched. DNA of the CDR3: TGTGCCATCAGTGACCCTGGACTAGCGACGACAGATACGCAGTATTTT. This sequence encodes CAISDPGLATTDTQYF.

The table lists this clone with a few counts. This sequence joins TRBV5-4 and TRBJ1-6, with TRBD1 as a possible D gene (5 bases). Germline V gene data show CDR1 as SGHNT and CDR2 as YYREEE (reference sequence). Trimming removed 4 bases at V and 9 bases at J, with 14 bases between. There are 14 residues in the CDR3. The CDR3: CASSQQGYGSPLHF. Here the CDR3 DNA reads TGTGCCAGCAGCCAGCAGGGTTACGGTTCACCCCTCCACTTT.

CDR3 sequence (DNA): TGCGCCAGCAGTGTGGCAGGGGATGAAAAACTGTTTTTT. This gives the protein CASSVAGDEKLFF. This chain connects TRBV10-2 to TRBJ1-4, with D perhaps TRBD1 (6 bases). The V and J ends lost 4 bases and 6 bases respectively, with 9 bases between them. Per the germline V gene, CDR1 is WSHSY and CDR2 is SAAADI. This CDR3 comprises 13 residues.

The CDR3 nucleotides are TGTGCCATCAGTGAGGGCGTACAGGGGAATGAGCAGTTCTTC. It codes for CAISEGVQGNEQFF. The chain recombines TRBV10-3 with TRBJ2-1, with 7 bases that match TRBD1. The ends lost 2 bases at V and 7 bases at J; junction bases unmatched: 5. Germline V CDR1 and CDR2: ENHRY, SYGVKD. The CDR3 totals 14 residues.

The rearrangement links TRBV15 to TRBJ2-6; no clear D. The CDR3 is 15 amino acids. Germline V CDR1 and CDR2: LNHNV, YYDKDF (reference sequence). V lost 3 bases, J lost 0 bases, and 6 bases lay in between. The chain's CDR3 is CATSRRDSGANVLTF. CDR3 coding DNA: TGTGCCACCAGCAGGAGAGACTCTGGGGCCAACGTCCTGACTTTC.

V and J are TRBV7-9 and TRBJ2-7, with TRBD1 matching over 7 bases. The CDR3 is made up of 12 amino acids. CDR1 and CDR2 from the germline V gene are SEHNR and FQNEAQ (reference sequence). After removal of 4 bases from V and 6 bases from J, the junction contained 3 bases not matched to a gene. The CDR3 reads CASSSTGVEQYF. In nucleotides, the CDR3 is TGTGCCAGCAGCTCTACAGGGGTCGAGCAGTACTTC.

This clone came up once. CDR3 sequence reads: CASSSSTGWDTEAFF. In DNA form, the CDR3 reads TGCGCCAGCAGCTCCTCGACAGGGTGGGACACTGAAGCTTTCTTT. The V call is TRBV5-1, the J call TRBJ1-1, with TRBD1 matching 7 bases. Germline loops: CDR1 SGHRS, CDR2 YFSETQ. The CDR3 sequence is 15 residues long. Trimming removed 3 bases from V and 3 bases from J; junction bases left unmatched: 8. The whole variable domain, remainder taken from reference TRBV5-1 and TRBJ1-1, is KAGVTQTPRYLIKTRGQQVTLSCSPISGHRSVSWYQQTPGQGLQFLFEYFSETQRNKGNFPGRFSGRQFSNSRSEMNVSTLELGDSALYLCASSSSTGWDTEAFFGQGTRLTVV.

The chain is built from TRBV19 and TRBJ1-5; TRBD1 is a possible D gene (5 bases). The CDR3 sequence is 15 residues long. CDR1 and CDR2 (germline): LNHDA, SQIVND (reference sequence). V gave up 3 bases and J gave up 5 bases, with 14 bases separating them. The CDR3: CASSIVQGTDQPQHF. The CDR3 DNA reads TGTGCCAGTAGTATCGTTCAGGGAACGGATCAGCCCCAGCATTTT.

This clone was recorded only once. The rearrangement uses TRBV5-3 and TRBJ1-2; maybe TRBD1 (5 bases). TRBV5-3 is known as an ORF, though its function is uncertain. Trimming removed 2 bases at V and 4 bases at J, with 12 bases between. This CDR3 region has 14 residues. CDR3 in amino acids: CARSLRQGSYGYTF. CDR3 DNA: TGTGCCAGAAGCTTACGGCAGGGATCCTATGGCTACACCTTC.

This sequence joins TRBV6-2 or TRBV6-3 and TRBJ1-5; maybe TRBD1 (6 bases). V was pared by 4 bases and J by 4 bases, with 8 bases between. The CDR3 sequence is 13 residues long. CDR1 MNHEY and CDR2 SVGEGT come from the germline V gene. CDR3 DNA: TGTGCCAGCAGTTGGACAGTTAATCAGCCCCAGCATTTT. Translated, it gives CASSWTVNQPQHF.